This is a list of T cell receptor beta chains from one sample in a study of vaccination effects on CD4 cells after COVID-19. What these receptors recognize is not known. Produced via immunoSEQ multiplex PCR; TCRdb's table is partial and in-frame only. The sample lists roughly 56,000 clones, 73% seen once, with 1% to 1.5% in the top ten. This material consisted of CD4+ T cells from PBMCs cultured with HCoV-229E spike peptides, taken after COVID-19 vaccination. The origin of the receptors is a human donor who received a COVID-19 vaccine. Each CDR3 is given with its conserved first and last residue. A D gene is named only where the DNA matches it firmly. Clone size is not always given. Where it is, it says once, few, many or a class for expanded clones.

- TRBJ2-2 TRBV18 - TGTGCCAGCTCACCAAGTTGGGTCCAGGACACCGGGGAGCTGTTTTTT CASSPSWVQDTGELFF
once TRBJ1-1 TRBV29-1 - TGCAGCGTTCAGAAGACGCGTCGGGAGACTGAAGCTTTCTTT CSVQKTRRETEAFF
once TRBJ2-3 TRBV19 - TGTGCCAGTTTTCTAGGGGGGGCCTCTAGCACAGATACGCAGTATTTT CASFLGGASSTDTQYF
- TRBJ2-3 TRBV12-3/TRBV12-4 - TGTGCCAGCAGCCAAGGGGGATCCGCGCAGTATTTT CASSQGGSAQYF
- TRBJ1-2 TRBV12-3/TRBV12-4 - TGTGCCAGCACCCCCAACCGGTACTATGGCTACACCTTC CASTPNRYYGYTF
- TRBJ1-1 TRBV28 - TGTGCCAGCAGTCTGCTACAGGGTGGGGCTTTCTTT CASSLLQGGAFF
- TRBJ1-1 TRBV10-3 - TGTGCCACCAAAGACAATCTGAACACTGAAGCTTTCTTT CATKDNLNTEAFF
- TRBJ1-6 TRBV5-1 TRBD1 TGCGCCAGCAGCGCCGAATCCGGACAGGGTTGGAAATCACCCCTCCACTTT CASSAESGQGWKSPLHF
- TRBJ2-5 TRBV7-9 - TGTGCCAGCAGCGTAAGGACGGCGACAGAGACCCAGTACTTC CASSVRTATETQYF
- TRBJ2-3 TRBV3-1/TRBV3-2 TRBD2 TGTGCCAACACCGCCCGAACAGCGGGGGAGGTAGATACGCAGTATTTT CANTARTAGEVDTQYF
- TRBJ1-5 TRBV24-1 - TGTGCCACCAGTGATTCCCAGGACTACAATCAGCCCCAGCATTTT CATSDSQDYNQPQHF
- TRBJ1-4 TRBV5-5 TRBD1 TGTGCCAGCAGCTTGGGACAGGGAGGCGAAAAACTGTTTTTT CASSLGQGGEKLFF
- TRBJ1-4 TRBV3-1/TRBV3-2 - TGTGCCAGCAGCCAAGGGGATCGGCAGGGAAGTGAAAAACTGTTTTTT CASSQGDRQGSEKLFF
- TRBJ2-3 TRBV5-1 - TGCGCCAGCAAAACGTCGGGACATCGTTTGAGCACAGATACGCAGTATTTT CASKTSGHRLSTDTQYF
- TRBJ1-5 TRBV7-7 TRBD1 TGTGCCAGCAGCTCCCATCGACAGGGGATAATTCAGCCCCAGCATTTT CASSSHRQGIIQPQHF
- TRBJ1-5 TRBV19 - TGTGCCAGTAGTACAGCAGGATATAGCAATCAGCCCCAGCATTTT CASSTAGYSNQPQHF
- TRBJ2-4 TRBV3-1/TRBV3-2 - TGTGCCAGCAGCCAATCGGTCGGGATTCAGTACTTC CASSQSVGIQYF
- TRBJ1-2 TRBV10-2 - TGCGCCAGCAGTGAGGGGGGCCCCAACTATGGCTACACCTTC CASSEGGPNYGYTF
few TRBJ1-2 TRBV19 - TGTGCCAGTAGTATATCCCCAGGGCGTGATGGCTACACCTTC CASSISPGRDGYTF
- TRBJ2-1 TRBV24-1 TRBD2 TGTGCCACCAGTAGGACTAGCGGGGGGCGTGGAAGGGATGAGCAGTTCTTC CATSRTSGGRGRDEQFF
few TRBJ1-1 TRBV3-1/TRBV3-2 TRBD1 TGTGCCAGCAGATCCCGGGACAGGGACACTGAAGCTTTCTTT CASRSRDRDTEAFF
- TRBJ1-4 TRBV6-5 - TGTGCCAGCAGTAGGGGCGGTTTAGGTGGGGAAAAACTGTTTTTT CASSRGGLGGEKLFF
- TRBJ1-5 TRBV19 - TGTGCCAGTAGGACCTCGGACAGACGCAATCAGCCCCAGCATTTT CASRTSDRRNQPQHF
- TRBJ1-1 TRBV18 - TGTGCCAGCTCACCTCGTGCTGGGACGGCGAACACTGAAGCTTTCTTT CASSPRAGTANTEAFF
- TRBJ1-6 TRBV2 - TGTGCCAGCGGAAGGAACTGGGGTTCACCCCTCCACTTT CASGRNWGSPLHF
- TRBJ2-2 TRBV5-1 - TGCGCCAGCAGCTTATCCGGGACCACTCACACCGGGGAGCTGTTTTTT CASSLSGTTHTGELFF
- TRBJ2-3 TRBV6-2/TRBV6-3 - TGTGCCAGCAGTTACAATTTTCGACAGGTCGACACAGATACGCAGTATTTT CASSYNFRQVDTDTQYF
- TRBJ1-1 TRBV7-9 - TGTGCCAGCAGCAAACAGGTGAACACTGAAGCTTTCTTT CASSKQVNTEAFF
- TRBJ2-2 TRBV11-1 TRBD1 TGTGCCAGCAGCTACCCAAGACAGGGTAGCACCGGGGAGCTGTTTTTT CASSYPRQGSTGELFF
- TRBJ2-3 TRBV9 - TGTGCCAGCAGCGTAGTTGCAGACACAGATACGCAGTATTTT CASSVVADTDTQYF
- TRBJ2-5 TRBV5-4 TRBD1 TGTGCCAGCAGCTTGGTGGACAGGGGGGTAGAGACCCAGTACTTC CASSLVDRGVETQYF
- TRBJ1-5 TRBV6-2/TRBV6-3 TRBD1 TGTGCCAGCAGTTACGGGACAGCTAATCAGCCCCAGCATTTT CASSYGTANQPQHF
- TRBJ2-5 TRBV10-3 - TGTGCCATCAGTGATACCTCAGGGACCCAGTACTTC CAISDTSGTQYF
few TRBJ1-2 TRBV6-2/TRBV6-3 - TGTGCCAGCAGTTACTCAGGCCTCTATGGCTACACCTTC CASSYSGLYGYTF
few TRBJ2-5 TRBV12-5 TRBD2 TGTGCTAGTGGTTTGGTACCGGACGGGACTAGCGGGGTGAGAGAGACCCAGTACTTC CASGLVPDGTSGVRETQYF
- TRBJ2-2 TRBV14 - TGTGCCAGCAGCCAAGATTATTCTTCAGCGTACAACACCGGGGAGCTGTTTTTT CASSQDYSSAYNTGELFF
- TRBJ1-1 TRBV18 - TGTGCCAGCTCACTTCGGACGGGGAACACTGAAGCTTTCTTT CASSLRTGNTEAFF
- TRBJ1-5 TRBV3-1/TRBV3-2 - TGTGCCAGCAGCCAAGACGGTAGGCCCCAGCATTTT CASSQDGRPQHF
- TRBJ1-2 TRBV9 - TGTGCCAGCAGCGCGTCTTGGGACATAAACTATGGCTACACCTTC CASSASWDINYGYTF
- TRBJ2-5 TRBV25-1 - TGTGCCAGCAGTGCCCAATACGAGACCCAGTACTTC CASSAQYETQYF
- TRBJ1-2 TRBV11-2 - TGTGCCAGCAGCCCCGACCGCTATGGCTACACCTTC CASSPDRYGYTF
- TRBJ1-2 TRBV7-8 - TGTGCCAGCAGCCGAGACAGCTATGGCTACACCTTC CASSRDSYGYTF
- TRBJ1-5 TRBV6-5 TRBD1 TGTGCCAGCGGTAGGACAGGGGGAGGGCCCCAGCATTTT CASGRTGGGPQHF
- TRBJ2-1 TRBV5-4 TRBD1 TGTGCCAGCAGCGAGGGACAGGGTACCTACAATGAGCAGTTCTTC CASSEGQGTYNEQFF
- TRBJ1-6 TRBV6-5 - TGTGCCAGCACCAAGTCCGGTTTAGGAGTTTCACCCCTCCACTTT CASTKSGLGVSPLHF
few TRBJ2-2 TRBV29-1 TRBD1 TGCAGCGTCGACAGGGGATTGGACACCGGGGAGCTGTTTTTT CSVDRGLDTGELFF
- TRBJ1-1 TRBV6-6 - TGTGCCAGCAGTTCCTTAACACCGGGTACTGAAGCTTTCTTT CASSSLTPGTEAFF
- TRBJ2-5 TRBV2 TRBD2 TGTGCCAGCAGTAACGGACTAGCGGGAGAGACCCAGTACTTC CASSNGLAGETQYF
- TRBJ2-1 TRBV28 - TGTGCCAGCAGTCCCCGACACCCCGTCTACAATGAGCAGTTCTTC CASSPRHPVYNEQFF
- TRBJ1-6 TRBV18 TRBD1 TGTGCCAGCTCTCCTTCAGGGGGCATGGATTCACCCCTCCACTTT CASSPSGGMDSPLHF
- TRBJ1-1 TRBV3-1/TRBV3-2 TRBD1 TGTGCCAGCAGCCGGATCGACAGGGAGACTGAAGCTTTCTTT CASSRIDRETEAFF